This TCR beta chain is drawn from a study of T cells in Graves' hyperthyroidism and ophthalmopathy. Findings and limits, study-wide: Among thyroid clonotypes expanded above 0.001, most also appeared in blood.

This clonotype was seen at least ten times. Its antigen is as yet unknown. The source material, RNA transcripts, was used to amplify TCR beta CDR3 regions. When the TCR CDR3 underwent first-round RT-PCR, the HTBI primer set was used. Using its own MiXCR run on the multiplex PCR reads, TCRdb lists one record per CDR3 protein. Altogether around 340,000 distinct CDR3 sequences are present, approximately 22% being singletons, with the ten largest covering over 45%. The CDR3 consists of 16 residues. V was clipped by 3 bases and J by 0 bases; unmatched bases: 8. Germline V lookup: CDR1 DFQATT, CDR2 SNEGSKA (reference sequence). These patients, aged 18 to 65, had recently diagnosed hyperthyroidism lasting under 2 months. For the diagnoses, clinical symptoms, serum thyroxine and TRAb, thyroid ultrasound and orbital computed tomography were used. The source of the PBMCs was around 10 ml of fresh peripheral blood.

This TCR was recovered from a woman aged 50 to 60 with Graves' hyperthyroidism. The chain carries TRBV20-1 and TRBJ1-2; 9 positions match TRBD1. Sequencing used blood. Written as DNA, the CDR3 is TGCAGTGCTAGGGGGGACAGGGTATTAACTAACTATGGCTACACCTTC. Amino acid sequence: CSARGDRVLTNYGYTF.